What follows is one T cell receptor (beta chain) and its context. The antigen remains unidentified. The data are from a study of beta chain features in type 1 diabetes. Study-wide findings and caveats: Whether HLA type influences TCRB rearrangement remained unresolved here. A cDNA-based sequencing approach could over-represent cells with high TCR expression. The study found that naive, central memory and Treg TCRB repertoires appeared more similar in patients than in healthy donors.

Investigators reverse transcribed all isolated RNA, so they sequenced expressed TCRB transcripts. For naive, central memory and regulatory T cell samples, reads averaged approximately 3.6 million. Libraries were prepared by immunoSEQ multiplex PCR; TCRdb keeps only in-frame clonotypes and omits some of them. The data show roughly 610,000 clones, roughly 16% seen once. This CDR3 contains 14 residues. Germline values: CDR1 MNHNY, CDR2 SVGAGI (reference sequence). Trimming took 6 bases from V and 0 from J, leaving 11 bases between them. Sequenced: naive CD4+ T cells from blood. This sequence originates from a man in his late teens or twenties in good health. The chain combines TRBV6-6 with TRBJ1-2, with a tentative D call TRBD1 (6 bases). The CDR3, as DNA: TGTGCCAGCAGGGAGGACAGCTCTAACTATGGCTACACCTTC. Protein product: CASREDSSNYGYTF.